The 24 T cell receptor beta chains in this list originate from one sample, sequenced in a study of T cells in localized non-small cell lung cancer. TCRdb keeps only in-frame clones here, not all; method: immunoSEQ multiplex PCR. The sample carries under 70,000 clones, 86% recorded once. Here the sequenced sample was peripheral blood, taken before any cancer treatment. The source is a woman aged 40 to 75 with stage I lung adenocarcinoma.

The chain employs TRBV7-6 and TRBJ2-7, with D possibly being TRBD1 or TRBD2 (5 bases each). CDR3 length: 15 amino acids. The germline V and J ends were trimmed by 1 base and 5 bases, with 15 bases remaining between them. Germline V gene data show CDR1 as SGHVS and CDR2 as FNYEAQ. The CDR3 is CASSLDRGVRNEQYF. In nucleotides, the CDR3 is TGTGCCAGCAGCTTAGATCGAGGGGTTAGGAACGAGCAGTACTTC.

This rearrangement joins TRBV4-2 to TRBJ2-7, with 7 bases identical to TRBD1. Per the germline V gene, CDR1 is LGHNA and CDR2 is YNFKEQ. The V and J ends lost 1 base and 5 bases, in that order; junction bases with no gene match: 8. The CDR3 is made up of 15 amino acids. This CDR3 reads CASSQGERQGHEQYF. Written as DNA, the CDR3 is TGTGCCAGCAGCCAAGGGGAAAGACAGGGCCACGAGCAGTACTTC.

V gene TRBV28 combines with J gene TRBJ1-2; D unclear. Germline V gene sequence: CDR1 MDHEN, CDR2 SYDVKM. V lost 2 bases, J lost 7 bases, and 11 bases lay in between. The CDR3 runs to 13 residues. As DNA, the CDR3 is TGTGCCAGCAGTTTAGGGCAAGAAGGTGGCTACACCTTC. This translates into CASSLGQEGGYTF.

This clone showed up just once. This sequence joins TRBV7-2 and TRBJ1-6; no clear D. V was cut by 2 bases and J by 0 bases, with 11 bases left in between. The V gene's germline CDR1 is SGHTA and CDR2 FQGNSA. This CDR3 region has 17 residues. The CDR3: CASSLLKARSYNSPLHF. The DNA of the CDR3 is TGTGCCAGCAGCTTACTCAAGGCCCGCTCCTATAATTCACCCCTCCACTTT.

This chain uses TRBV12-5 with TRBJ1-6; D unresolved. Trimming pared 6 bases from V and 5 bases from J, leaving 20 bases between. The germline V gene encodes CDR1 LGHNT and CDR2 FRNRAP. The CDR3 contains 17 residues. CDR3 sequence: CASGPGAHPRDNSPLHF. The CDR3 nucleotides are TGTGCTAGTGGCCCTGGCGCCCACCCACGCGATAATTCACCCCTCCACTTT.

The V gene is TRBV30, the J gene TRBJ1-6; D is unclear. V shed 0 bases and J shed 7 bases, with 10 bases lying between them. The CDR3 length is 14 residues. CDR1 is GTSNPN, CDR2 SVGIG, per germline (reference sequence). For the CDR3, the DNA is TGTGCCTGGAGTGTCCCCAGAGGGAATTCACCCCTCCACTTT. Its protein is CAWSVPRGNSPLHF.

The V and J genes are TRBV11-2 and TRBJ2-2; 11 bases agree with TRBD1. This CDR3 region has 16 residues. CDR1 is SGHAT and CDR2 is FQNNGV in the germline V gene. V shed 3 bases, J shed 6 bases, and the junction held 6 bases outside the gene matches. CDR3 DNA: TGTGCCAGCAGCTTTTTGACGGGACAGGGGGCCGGGGAGCTGTTTTTT. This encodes CASSFLTGQGAGELFF.

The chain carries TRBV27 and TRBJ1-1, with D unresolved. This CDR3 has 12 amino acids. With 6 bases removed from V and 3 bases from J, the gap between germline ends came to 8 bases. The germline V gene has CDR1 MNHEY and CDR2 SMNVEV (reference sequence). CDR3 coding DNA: TGTGCCAGCAGGAGAGGCTACACTGAAGCTTTCTTT. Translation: CASRRGYTEAFF.

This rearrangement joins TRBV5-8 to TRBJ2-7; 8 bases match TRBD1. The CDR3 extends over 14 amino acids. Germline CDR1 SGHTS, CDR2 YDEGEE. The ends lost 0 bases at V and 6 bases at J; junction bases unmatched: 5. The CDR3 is CASSLGTGPGEQYF. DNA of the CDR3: TGTGCCAGCAGCTTGGGGACAGGGCCAGGCGAGCAGTACTTC.

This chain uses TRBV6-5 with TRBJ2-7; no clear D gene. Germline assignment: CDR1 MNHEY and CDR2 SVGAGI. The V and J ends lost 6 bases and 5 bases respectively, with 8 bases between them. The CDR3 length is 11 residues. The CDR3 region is CASSRDHEQYF. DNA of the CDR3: TGTGCCAGCAGCCGAGATCACGAGCAGTACTTC.

CDR3 in amino acids: CASRICGMWTGSFSGNTIYF. CDR3 coding DNA: TGTGCCAGCAGAATTTGTGGAATGTGGACAGGTTCCTTCTCTGGAAACACCATATATTTT. This chain uses TRBV21-1 with TRBJ1-3; the tabulated D call, TRBD1, remains unverified against the DNA. TRBV21-1 constitutes a pseudogene. The CDR3 length is 20 residues.

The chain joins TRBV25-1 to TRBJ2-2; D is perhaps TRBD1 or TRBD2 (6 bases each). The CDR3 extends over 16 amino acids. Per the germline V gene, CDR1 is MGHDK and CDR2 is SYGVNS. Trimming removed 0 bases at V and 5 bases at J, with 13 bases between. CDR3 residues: CASSEYKWGATGELFF. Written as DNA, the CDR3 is TGTGCCAGCAGTGAATATAAATGGGGGGCAACCGGGGAGCTGTTTTTT.

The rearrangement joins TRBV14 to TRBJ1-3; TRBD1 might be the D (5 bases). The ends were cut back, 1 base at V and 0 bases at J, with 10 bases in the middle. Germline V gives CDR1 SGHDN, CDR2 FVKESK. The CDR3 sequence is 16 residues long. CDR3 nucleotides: TGTGCCAGCAGCCAAGCAGGGCATTTCTCTGGAAACACCATATATTTT. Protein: CASSQAGHFSGNTIYF.

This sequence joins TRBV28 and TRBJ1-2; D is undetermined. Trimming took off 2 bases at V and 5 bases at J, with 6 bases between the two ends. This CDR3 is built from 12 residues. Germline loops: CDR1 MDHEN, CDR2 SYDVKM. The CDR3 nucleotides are TGTGCCAGCAGTTTAGGATTTTATGGCTACACCTTC. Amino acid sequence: CASSLGFYGYTF.

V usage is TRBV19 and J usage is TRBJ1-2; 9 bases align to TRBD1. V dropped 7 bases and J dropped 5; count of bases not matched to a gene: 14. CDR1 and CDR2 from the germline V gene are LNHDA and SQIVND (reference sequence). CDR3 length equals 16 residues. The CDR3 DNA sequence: TGTGCCAGTACGATACAGGGGGCGCGATTTGATTATGGCTACACCTTC. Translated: CASTIQGARFDYGYTF.

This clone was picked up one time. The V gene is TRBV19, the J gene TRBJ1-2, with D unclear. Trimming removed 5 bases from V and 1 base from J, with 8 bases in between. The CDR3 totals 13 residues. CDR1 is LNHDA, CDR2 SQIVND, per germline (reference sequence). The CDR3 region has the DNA TGTGCCAGTAGTTCCACTGGTAACTATGGCTACACCTTC. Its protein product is CASSSTGNYGYTF.

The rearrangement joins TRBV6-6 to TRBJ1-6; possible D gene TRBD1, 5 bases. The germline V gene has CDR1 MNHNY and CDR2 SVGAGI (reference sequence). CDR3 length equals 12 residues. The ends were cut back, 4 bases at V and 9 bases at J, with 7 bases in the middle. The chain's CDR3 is CASSFGGSPLHF. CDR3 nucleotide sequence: TGTGCCAGCAGTTTCGGGGGTTCACCCCTCCACTTT.

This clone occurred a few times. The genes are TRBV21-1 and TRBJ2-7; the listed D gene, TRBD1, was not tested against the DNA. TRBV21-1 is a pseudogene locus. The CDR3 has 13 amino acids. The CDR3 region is CASSKEGAHEQYF. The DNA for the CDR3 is TGTGCCAGCAGCAAAGAGGGGGCCCACGAGCAGTACTTC.

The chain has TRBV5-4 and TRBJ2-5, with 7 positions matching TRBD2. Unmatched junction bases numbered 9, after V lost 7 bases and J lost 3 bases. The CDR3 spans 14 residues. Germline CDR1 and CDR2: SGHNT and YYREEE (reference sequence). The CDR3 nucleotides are TGTGCCAGCGGACCTAGGGCGGGGGAAGAGACCCAGTACTTC. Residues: CASGPRAGEETQYF.

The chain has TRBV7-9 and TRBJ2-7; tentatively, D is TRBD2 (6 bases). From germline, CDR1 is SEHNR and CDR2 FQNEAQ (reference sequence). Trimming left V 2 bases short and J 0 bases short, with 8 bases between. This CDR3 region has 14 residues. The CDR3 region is CASSLTGVSYEQYF. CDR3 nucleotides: TGTGCCAGCAGCTTAACGGGGGTCTCCTACGAGCAGTACTTC.

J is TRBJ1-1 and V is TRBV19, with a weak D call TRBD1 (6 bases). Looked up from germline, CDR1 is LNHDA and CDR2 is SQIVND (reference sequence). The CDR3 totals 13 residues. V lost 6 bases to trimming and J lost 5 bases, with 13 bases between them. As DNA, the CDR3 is TGTGCCAGTAGCCCAAGGGGGGCAACTGAAGCTTTCTTT. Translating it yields CASSPRGATEAFF. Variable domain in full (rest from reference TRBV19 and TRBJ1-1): DGGITQSPKYLFRKEGQNVTLSCEQNLNHDAMYWYRQDPGQGLRLIYYSQIVNDFQKGDIAEGYSVSREKKESFPLTVTSAQKNPTAFYLCASSPRGATEAFFGQGTRLTVV.

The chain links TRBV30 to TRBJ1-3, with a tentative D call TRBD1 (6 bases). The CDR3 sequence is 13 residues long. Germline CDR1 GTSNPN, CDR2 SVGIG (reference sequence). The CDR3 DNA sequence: TGTGTTAGTAGGACAGCCGGAGGGGACACCATATATTTT. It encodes CVSRTAGGDTIYF.

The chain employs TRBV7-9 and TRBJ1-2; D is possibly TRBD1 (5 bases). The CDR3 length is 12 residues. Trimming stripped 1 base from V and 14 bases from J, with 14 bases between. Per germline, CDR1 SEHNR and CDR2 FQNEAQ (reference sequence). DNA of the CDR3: TGTGCCAGCAGCTTAGTGGACACCCGAGGAACCTTC. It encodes CASSLVDTRGTF.

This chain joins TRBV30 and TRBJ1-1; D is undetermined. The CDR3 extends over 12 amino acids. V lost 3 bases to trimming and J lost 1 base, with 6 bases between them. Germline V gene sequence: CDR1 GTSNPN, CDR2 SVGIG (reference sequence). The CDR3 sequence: CAWRLGNTEAFF. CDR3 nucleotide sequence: TGTGCCTGGAGGCTGGGGAACACTGAAGCTTTCTTT.